This T cell receptor beta chain derives from a study of blood T cells in healthy people across ages. Study observations and caveats: Older age went with lower TCR beta diversity per million T cells, in a roughly linear way.

Primed by a sample-barcoded 5' primer and a J-beta primer mix, a second PCR proceeded for about 7 to 11 cycles. TCRdb called the 5' RACE reads again in MiXCR, with one record for every CDR3 protein. The data show more than 1,000,000 distinct CDR3 sequences, with under 30% seen just once and around 0.7% held by the top ten. Trimming shortened V by 1 base and J by 2 bases, and 9 bases separated the two germline ends. CDR3 length: 14 amino acids. The V gene's germline CDR1 is SGHVS and CDR2 FNYEAQ. As concerns this clonotype: The antigen remains undetermined.

These data were also filed under a second study, of T cells of mothers and their children.

Sequenced: blood. This sequence joins TRBV7-6 and TRBJ2-7; no firm D call. This receptor was taken from a girl aged 2 to 9 in good health. Here the CDR3 reads CASSLGHNPYEQYF. CDR3 nucleotide sequence: TGTGCCAGCAGCTTAGGGCACAATCCCTACGAGCAGTACTTC.